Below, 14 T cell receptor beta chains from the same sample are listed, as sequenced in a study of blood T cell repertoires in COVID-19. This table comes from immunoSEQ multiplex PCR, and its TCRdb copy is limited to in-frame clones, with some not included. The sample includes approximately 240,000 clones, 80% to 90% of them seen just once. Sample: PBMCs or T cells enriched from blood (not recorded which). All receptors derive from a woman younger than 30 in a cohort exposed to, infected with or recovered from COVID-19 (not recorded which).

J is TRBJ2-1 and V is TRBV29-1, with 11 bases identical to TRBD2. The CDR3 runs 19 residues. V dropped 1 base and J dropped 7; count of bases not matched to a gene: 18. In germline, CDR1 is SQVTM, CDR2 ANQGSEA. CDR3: CSVEGTSGRSWALGNEQFF. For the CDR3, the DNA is TGCAGCGTTGAAGGGACTAGCGGGCGCTCCTGGGCCCTTGGGAATGAGCAGTTCTTC.

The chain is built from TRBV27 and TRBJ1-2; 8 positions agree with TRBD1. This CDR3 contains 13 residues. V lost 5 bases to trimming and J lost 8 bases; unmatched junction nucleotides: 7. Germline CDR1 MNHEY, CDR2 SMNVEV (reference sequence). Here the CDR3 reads CASSHTPGGGYTF. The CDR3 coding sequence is TGTGCCAGCAGTCATACACCAGGGGGCGGCTACACCTTC.

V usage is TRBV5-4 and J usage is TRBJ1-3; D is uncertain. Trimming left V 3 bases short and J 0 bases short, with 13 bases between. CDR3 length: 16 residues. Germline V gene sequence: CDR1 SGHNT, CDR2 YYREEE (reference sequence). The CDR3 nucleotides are TGTGCCAGCAGCTCACCCAGTGCCCGCTCTGGAAACACCATATATTTT. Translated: CASSSPSARSGNTIYF.

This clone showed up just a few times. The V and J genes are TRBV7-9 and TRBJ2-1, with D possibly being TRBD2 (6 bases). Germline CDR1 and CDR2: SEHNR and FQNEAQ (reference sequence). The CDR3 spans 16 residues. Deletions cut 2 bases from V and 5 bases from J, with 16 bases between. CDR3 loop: CASSLSDAGIHNEQFF. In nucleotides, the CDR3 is TGTGCCAGCAGCTTAAGTGATGCGGGGATTCACAATGAGCAGTTCTTC. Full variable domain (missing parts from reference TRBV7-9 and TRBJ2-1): DTGVSQNPRHKITKRGQNVTFRCDPISEHNRLYWYRQTLGQGPEFLTYFQNEAQLEKSRLLSDRFSAERPKGSFSTLEIQRTEQGDSAMYLCASSLSDAGIHNEQFFGPGTRLTVL.

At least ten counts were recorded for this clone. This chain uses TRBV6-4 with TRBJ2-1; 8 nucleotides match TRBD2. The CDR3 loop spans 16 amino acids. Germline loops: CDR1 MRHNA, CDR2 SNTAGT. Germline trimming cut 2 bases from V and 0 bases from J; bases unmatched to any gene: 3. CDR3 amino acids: CASSDERGSSYNEQFF. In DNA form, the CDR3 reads TGTGCCAGCAGTGACGAGCGGGGGAGCTCCTACAATGAGCAGTTCTTC.

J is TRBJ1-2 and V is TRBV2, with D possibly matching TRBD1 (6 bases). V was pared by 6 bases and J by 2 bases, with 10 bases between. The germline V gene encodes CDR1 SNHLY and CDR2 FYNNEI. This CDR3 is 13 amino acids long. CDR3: CASSRTENYGYTF. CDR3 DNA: TGTGCCAGCAGCAGGACAGAAAACTATGGCTACACCTTC.

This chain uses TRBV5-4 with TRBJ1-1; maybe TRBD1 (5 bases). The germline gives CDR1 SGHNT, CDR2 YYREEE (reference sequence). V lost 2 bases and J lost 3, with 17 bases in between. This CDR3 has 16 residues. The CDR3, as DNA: TGTGCCAGCAGCTTACGTCCCGCCCAGGGTGACACTGAAGCTTTCTTT. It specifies CASSLRPAQGDTEAFF.

The CDR3 region has the DNA TGCGCCAGCAGTGGTCCGGGTCTGGGGACCCAGTACTTC. Its protein product is CASSGPGLGTQYF. The V call is TRBV10-1, the J call TRBJ2-5, with D unresolved. V lost 4 bases and J lost 7, with 13 bases in between. This CDR3 spans 13 amino acids. Germline CDR1 and CDR2: WNHNN and SYGVQD (reference sequence).

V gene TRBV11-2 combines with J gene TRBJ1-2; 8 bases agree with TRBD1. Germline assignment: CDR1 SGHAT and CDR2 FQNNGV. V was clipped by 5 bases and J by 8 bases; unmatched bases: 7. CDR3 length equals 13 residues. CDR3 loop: CASSLDRARGYTF. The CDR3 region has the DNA TGTGCCAGCAGCCTGGACAGGGCCAGGGGCTACACCTTC.

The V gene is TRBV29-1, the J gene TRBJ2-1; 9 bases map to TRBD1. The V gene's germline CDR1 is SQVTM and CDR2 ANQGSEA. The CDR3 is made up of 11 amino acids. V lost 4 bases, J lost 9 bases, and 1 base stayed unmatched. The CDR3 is CSVGDRVEQFF. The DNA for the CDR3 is TGCAGCGTTGGGGACAGGGTTGAGCAGTTCTTC.

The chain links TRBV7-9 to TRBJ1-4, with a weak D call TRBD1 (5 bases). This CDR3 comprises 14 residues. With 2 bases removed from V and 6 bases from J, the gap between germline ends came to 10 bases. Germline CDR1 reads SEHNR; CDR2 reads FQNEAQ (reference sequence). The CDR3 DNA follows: TGTGCCAGCAGCTTAAGGCAGGGCGATGAAAAACTGTTTTTT. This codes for CASSLRQGDEKLFF. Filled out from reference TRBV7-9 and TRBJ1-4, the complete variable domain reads DTGVSQNPRHKITKRGQNVTFRCDPISEHNRLYWYRQTLGQGPEFLTYFQNEAQLEKSRLLSDRFSAERPKGSFSTLEIQRTEQGDSAMYLCASSLRQGDEKLFFGSGTQLSVL.

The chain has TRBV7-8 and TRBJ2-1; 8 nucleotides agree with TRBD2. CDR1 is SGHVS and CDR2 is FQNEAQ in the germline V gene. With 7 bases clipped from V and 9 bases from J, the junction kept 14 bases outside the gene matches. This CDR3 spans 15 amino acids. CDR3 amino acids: CASINSGGASGEQFF. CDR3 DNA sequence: TGTGCCAGCATCAACTCGGGGGGGGCCTCTGGTGAGCAGTTCTTC.

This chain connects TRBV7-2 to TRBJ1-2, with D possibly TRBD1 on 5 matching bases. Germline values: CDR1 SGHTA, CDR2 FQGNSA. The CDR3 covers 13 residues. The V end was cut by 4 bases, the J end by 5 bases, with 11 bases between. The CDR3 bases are TGTGCCAGCAGCTCGTGGGGCCCTTATGGCTACACCTTC. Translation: CASSSWGPYGYTF. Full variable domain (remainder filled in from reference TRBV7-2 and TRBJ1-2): GAGVSQSPSNKVTEKGKDVELRCDPISGHTALYWYRQSLGQGLEFLIYFQGNSAPDKSGLPSDRFSAERTGGSVSTLTIQRTQQEDSAVYLCASSSWGPYGYTFGSGTRLTVV.

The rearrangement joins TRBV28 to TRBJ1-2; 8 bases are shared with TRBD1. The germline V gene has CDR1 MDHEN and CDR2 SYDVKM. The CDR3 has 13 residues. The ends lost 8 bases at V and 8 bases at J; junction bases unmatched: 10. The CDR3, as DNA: TGTGCCAGCGGACAGGGACGACCGGGGGGCTACACCTTC. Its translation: CASGQGRPGGYTF.